A selection of T cell receptor beta chains follows, all from one sample in a study of cytomegalovirus exposure and HLA in healthy donors. The table came from immunoSEQ multiplex PCR; TCRdb's copy has only in-frame clones and leaves some out. The repertoire table contains roughly 100,000 clones. Sequenced input: PBMCs. These receptors all stem from a middle-aged man in good health and CMV-seropositive. Each CDR3 is given with its conserved first and last residue. D genes are given only for firm matches.

d_gene	v_gene	j_gene	CDR3nt	CDR3aa
.	TRBV6-6	TRBJ1-2	TGTGCCAGCAGTTTGGACGAGGGTGGCTACACCTTC	CASSLDEGGYTF
.	TRBV12-5	TRBJ2-1	TGTGCTAGTGGTTTGGAGTGGGGCCCGATCTTC	CASGLEWGPIF
.	TRBV2	TRBJ2-7	TGTGCCAGCGGGGGGTCCTCCTACGAGCAGTACTTC	CASGGSSYEQYF
TRBD2	TRBV7-8	TRBJ2-3	TGTGCCAGCAGCCCCGGGACTAGCGGGAGAACAGATACGCAGTATTTT	CASSPGTSGRTDTQYF
.	TRBV7-2	TRBJ1-1	TGTGCCAGCAGCCCCGCCGCCCGGACTGAAGCTTTCTTT	CASSPAARTEAFF
.	TRBV7-3	TRBJ1-1	TGTGCCAGCAGCAACGGACAGCCCACTGAAGCTTTCTTT	CASSNGQPTEAFF
.	TRBV7-7	TRBJ1-1	TGTGCTAGCAGCTTAATTAGCAGGGTACGAACTGAAGCTTTCTTT	CASSLISRVRTEAFF
TRBD1	TRBV5-4	TRBJ1-2	TGTGCCAGCAGCTTGGCCGGGACAGGGATCTATGGCTACACCTTC	CASSLAGTGIYGYTF
.	TRBV6-5	TRBJ2-7	TGTGCCAGCAGTTCCGACGAGGTTGCCTACGAGCAGTACTTC	CASSSDEVAYEQYF
TRBD2	TRBV7-8	TRBJ2-3	TGTGCCAGCAGCCGACGATTCATAGCGGGCGACACAGATACGCAGTATTTT	CASSRRFIAGDTDTQYF